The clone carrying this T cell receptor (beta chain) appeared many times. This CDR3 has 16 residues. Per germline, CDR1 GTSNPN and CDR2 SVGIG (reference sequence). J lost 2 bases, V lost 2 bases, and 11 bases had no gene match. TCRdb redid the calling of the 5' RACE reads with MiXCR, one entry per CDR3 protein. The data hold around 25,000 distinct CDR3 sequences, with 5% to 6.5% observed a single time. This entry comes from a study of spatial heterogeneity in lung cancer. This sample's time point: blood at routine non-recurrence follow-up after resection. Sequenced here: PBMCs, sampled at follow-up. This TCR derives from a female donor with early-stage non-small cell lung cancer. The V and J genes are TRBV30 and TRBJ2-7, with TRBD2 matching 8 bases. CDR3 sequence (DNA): TGTGCCTGGAGTCTCACCCACGGGAGGGCCCCCTACGAGCAGTACTTC. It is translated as CAWSLTHGRAPYEQYF.